The 20 T cell receptor beta chains presented below share a single source sample, sequenced in a study of cytomegalovirus exposure and HLA in healthy donors. The PCR had 60 Vbeta and 13 Jbeta primers. Produced via immunoSEQ multiplex PCR; TCRdb's table is partial and in-frame only. The repertoire holds about 130,000 clones, about 8.5% seen once, with 5.5% in the top ten. Sequenced material: PBMCs. These receptor sequences come from a man in his forties in good health and CMV-seronegative.

The J gene is TRBJ2-7, the V gene TRBV4-2; tentative D call: TRBD1 (6 bases). The CDR3 spans 15 residues. The germline CDR1 and CDR2 sequences are LGHNA and YNFKEQ. The germline V and J ends were trimmed by 1 base and 0 bases, with 10 bases remaining between them. The CDR3 region has the DNA TGTGCCAGCAGCCAAGCCCAGGACAGCTCCTACGAGCAGTACTTC. Its translation is CASSQAQDSSYEQYF.

V and J are TRBV10-3 and TRBJ2-1; 8 bases match TRBD2. This CDR3 contains 15 residues. J gave up 7 bases and V 3 bases, and 8 bases lay outside the gene matches. The germline V gene has CDR1 ENHRY and CDR2 SYGVKD. The CDR3 coding sequence is TGTGCCATCAGTGAACCCGGCACGGGGGGGAATGAGCAGTTCTTC. Translation: CAISEPGTGGNEQFF.

This CDR3 reads CASSQDSYRGEAYEQYF. CDR3 sequence (DNA): TGCGCCAGCAGCCAAGATAGTTACCGGGGGGAGGCTTACGAGCAGTACTTC. The genes are TRBV4-1 and TRBJ2-7, with TRBD2 identical over 7 bases. Germline CDR1 and CDR2: MGHRA and YSYEKL. The V and J ends lost 0 bases and 4 bases, in that order; junction bases with no gene match: 12. The CDR3 loop spans 17 amino acids.

The J gene is TRBJ2-7, the V gene TRBV6-5, with D tentatively TRBD1 (5 bases). This CDR3 is 15 amino acids long. V was trimmed by 0 bases and J by 9 bases, leaving 18 bases between them. Looked up from germline, CDR1 is MNHEY and CDR2 is SVGAGI. CDR3 in DNA: TGTGCCAGCAGTTACTCGGAAGGGGATAACTTACCGCAGTACTTC. It is translated as CASSYSEGDNLPQYF.

In its sample, this clone was seen a few times. The CDR3 here is CASSPGLAGSPDTQYF. CDR3 bases: TGTGCCAGCAGCCCTGGACTAGCGGGGAGTCCAGATACGCAGTATTTT. The chain links TRBV5-4 to TRBJ2-3; TRBD2 matches at 12 bases. The J segment lost 4 bases and the V segment lost 4 bases, leaving 7 bases of the junction unmatched. Germline lookup yields CDR1 SGHNT and CDR2 YYREEE (reference sequence). The CDR3 length is 16 residues.

The chain combines TRBV7-9 with TRBJ1-6; D gene uncertain. Deletions cut 5 bases from V and 4 bases from J, with 12 bases between. The CDR3 extends over 15 amino acids. The germline V gene encodes CDR1 SEHNR and CDR2 FQNEAQ (reference sequence). The CDR3 DNA is TGTGCCAGCAGCACGGACGGGGAGTATAATTCACCCCTCCACTTT. Translation gives CASSTDGEYNSPLHF.

This clone has just a few counts. The gene calls are TRBV2 and TRBJ1-4; D gene ambiguous. Germline CDR1 is SNHLY and CDR2 is FYNNEI. The CDR3 totals 11 residues. The germline V and J ends were trimmed by 5 bases and 8 bases, with 6 bases remaining between them. The CDR3 sequence: CASSNSEKLFF. The DNA of the CDR3 is TGTGCCAGCAGTAACAGCGAAAAACTGTTTTTT.

The rearrangement links TRBV5-4 to TRBJ1-2; 8 bases are shared with TRBD1. This CDR3 region has 15 residues. J was trimmed by 4 bases and V by 2 bases; bases with no gene match: 7. The V gene's germline CDR1 is SGHNT and CDR2 YYREEE (reference sequence). CDR3 in amino acids: CASSFGQGLAYGYTF. Here the CDR3 DNA reads TGTGCCAGCAGCTTCGGACAGGGCTTAGCCTATGGCTACACCTTC.

V and J are TRBV5-4 and TRBJ1-2; D is uncertain. V was trimmed by 2 bases and J by 3 bases, leaving 11 bases between them. The germline CDR1 and CDR2 sequences are SGHNT and YYREEE (reference sequence). The CDR3 is made up of 14 amino acids. The DNA for the CDR3 is TGTGCCAGCAGCTTTGGACGGGGTTACTATGGCTACACCTTC. It codes for CASSFGRGYYGYTF.

This clone was seen a few times. The rearrangement uses TRBV15 and TRBJ2-5, with TRBD2 identical over 7 bases. The J segment lost 4 bases and the V segment lost 1 base, leaving 0 bases of the junction unmatched. The germline V gene has CDR1 LNHNV and CDR2 YYDKDF (reference sequence). This CDR3 spans 13 amino acids. CDR3 sequence (DNA): TGTGCCACCAGCAGAGGGGGGGGAGAGACCCAGTACTTC. Protein sequence: CATSRGGGETQYF.

The chain recombines TRBV14 with TRBJ1-4, with D possibly matching TRBD1 (5 bases). The CDR3 covers 15 residues. Trimming took 5 bases from V and 5 from J, leaving 15 bases between them. The germline CDR1 and CDR2 sequences are SGHDN and FVKESK. The CDR3 sequence is CASSGVRQINEKLFF. The DNA of the CDR3 is TGTGCCAGCAGCGGAGTGAGACAGATAAATGAAAAACTGTTTTTT.

The sample holds a few counts of this clone. This sequence joins TRBV9 and TRBJ1-3; TRBD1 matches 8 bases. This CDR3 is 15 amino acids long. In germline, CDR1 is SGDLS, CDR2 YYNGEE. V shed 0 bases, J shed 7 bases, and the junction held 6 bases outside the gene matches. The CDR3 loop reads CASSVERTGRNTIYF. The CDR3 nucleotides read TGTGCCAGCAGCGTAGAGAGGACAGGGCGGAACACCATATATTTT.

This clone has just a few counts. The chain has TRBV27 and TRBJ2-1; D is uncertain. V was pared by 5 bases and J by 8 bases, with 7 bases between. CDR1 is MNHEY and CDR2 is SMNVEV in the germline V gene (reference sequence). The CDR3 extends over 11 amino acids. The CDR3 nucleotides read TGTGCCAGCAGTCACTCATATGAGCAGTTCTTC. This sequence encodes CASSHSYEQFF.

This rearrangement joins TRBV2 to TRBJ2-2; D perhaps matches TRBD2 (6 bases). In germline, CDR1 is SNHLY, CDR2 FYNNEI. This CDR3 is 14 amino acids long. V was clipped by 7 bases and J by 6 bases, with 15 bases between them. The CDR3 DNA sequence: TGTGCCAGCACTCGGGACTCCCGGGCCGGGGAGCTGTTTTTT. Its protein product is CASTRDSRAGELFF.

The chain is built from TRBV28 and TRBJ1-1, with 7 bases that match TRBD1. CDR3 length: 15 residues. V gave up 5 bases and J gave up 5 bases; unmatched junction bases: 11. Germline V gene data show CDR1 as MDHEN and CDR2 as SYDVKM. CDR3 amino acids: CASSPETGKVTEAFF. The CDR3, as DNA: TGTGCCAGCAGTCCTGAGACAGGGAAGGTTACTGAAGCTTTCTTT.

This clone was counted between two and nine times. The chain combines TRBV4-1 with TRBJ2-2, with D unresolved. Germline CDR1 is MGHRA and CDR2 is YSYEKL. Trimming shortened V by 3 bases and J by 4 bases, and 3 bases separated the two germline ends. This CDR3 is built from 12 residues. DNA for the CDR3: TGCGCCAGCAGCCACGTCACCGGGGAGCTGTTTTTT. Amino acid sequence: CASSHVTGELFF.

The gene calls are TRBV9 and TRBJ1-2; 7 bases fit TRBD1. The germline gives CDR1 SGDLS, CDR2 YYNGEE. The ends lost 4 bases at V and 4 bases at J; junction bases unmatched: 4. The CDR3 extends over 13 amino acids. The CDR3 loop is CASSTGDPYGYTF. CDR3 nucleotides: TGTGCCAGCAGCACAGGGGATCCCTATGGCTACACCTTC.

The chain carries TRBV5-1 and TRBJ1-1; perhaps TRBD1 as D (6 bases). Germline CDR1 reads SGHRS; CDR2 reads YFSETQ. The germline V and J ends were trimmed by 4 bases and 0 bases, with 10 bases remaining between them. The CDR3 is made up of 14 amino acids. The DNA for the CDR3 is TGCGCCAGCAGCCGGTGGACAGTGAACACTGAAGCTTTCTTT. Residues: CASSRWTVNTEAFF.

This clone was seen once. The V call is TRBV7-9, the J call TRBJ1-4; D unresolved. Trimming left V 4 bases short and J 4 bases short, with 19 bases between. The CDR3 is made up of 17 amino acids. The germline V gene has CDR1 SEHNR and CDR2 FQNEAQ (reference sequence). CDR3 sequence: CASSSPAVVSGNEKLFF. The CDR3 DNA reads TGTGCCAGCAGCTCCCCGGCGGTAGTTTCTGGTAATGAAAAACTGTTTTTT. Based on the CDR3 plus reference TRBV7-9 and TRBJ1-4, the full variable domain is DTGVSQNPRHKITKRGQNVTFRCDPISEHNRLYWYRQTLGQGPEFLTYFQNEAQLEKSRLLSDRFSAERPKGSFSTLEIQRTEQGDSAMYLCASSSPAVVSGNEKLFFGSGTQLSVL.

This rearrangement joins TRBV29-1 to TRBJ2-4, with D hard to call. The CDR3 covers 15 residues. The germline V and J ends were trimmed by 5 bases and 0 bases, with 14 bases remaining between them. Germline assignment: CDR1 SQVTM and CDR2 ANQGSEA. CDR3 sequence reads: CSVLVRNLAKNIQYF. The DNA for the CDR3 is TGCAGCGTTTTAGTGAGAAATCTAGCCAAAAACATTCAGTACTTC. Based on the CDR3 plus reference TRBV29-1 and TRBJ2-4, the full variable domain is SAVISQKPSRDICQRGTSLTIQCQVDSQVTMMFWYRQQPGQSLTLIATANQGSEATYESGFVIDKFPISRPNLTFSTLTVSNMSPEDSSIYLCSVLVRNLAKNIQYFGAGTRLSVL.